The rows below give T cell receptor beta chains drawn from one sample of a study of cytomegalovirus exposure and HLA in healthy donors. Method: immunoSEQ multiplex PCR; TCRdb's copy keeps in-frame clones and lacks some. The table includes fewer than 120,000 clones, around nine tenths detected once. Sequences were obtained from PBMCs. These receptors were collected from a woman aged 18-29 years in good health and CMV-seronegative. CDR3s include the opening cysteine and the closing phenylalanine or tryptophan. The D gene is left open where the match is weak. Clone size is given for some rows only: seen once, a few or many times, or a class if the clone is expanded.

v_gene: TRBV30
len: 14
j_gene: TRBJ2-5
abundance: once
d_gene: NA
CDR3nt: TGTGCCTGGACCCATCTAGCAGACCAAGAGACCCAGTACTTC
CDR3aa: CAWTHLADQETQYF

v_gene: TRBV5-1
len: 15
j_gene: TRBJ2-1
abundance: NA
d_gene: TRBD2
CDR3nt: TGCGCCAGCAGCTTGGCGGCGGGAGAGTACAGTGAGCAGTTCTTC
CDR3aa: CASSLAAGEYSEQFF

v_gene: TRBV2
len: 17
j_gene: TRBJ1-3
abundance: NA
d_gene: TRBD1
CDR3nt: TGTGCCAGCAGTGATAGTAAGACAGGGAGTTCCGGAAACACCATATATTTT
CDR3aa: CASSDSKTGSSGNTIYF

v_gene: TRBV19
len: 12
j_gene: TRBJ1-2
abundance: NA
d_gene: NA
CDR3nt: TGTGCCAGCAGTTGGGGGGACTATGGCTACACCTTC
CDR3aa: CASSWGDYGYTF

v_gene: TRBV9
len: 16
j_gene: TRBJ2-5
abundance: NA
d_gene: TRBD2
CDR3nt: TGTGCCAGCAGCGAAGGGACTAGCGGGGGACAAGAGACCCAGTACTTC
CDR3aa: CASSEGTSGGQETQYF

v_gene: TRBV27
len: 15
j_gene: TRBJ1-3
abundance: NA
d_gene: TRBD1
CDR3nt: TGTGCCAGCAGTTCCCGACAGGGGTCTGGAAACACCATATATTTT
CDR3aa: CASSSRQGSGNTIYF

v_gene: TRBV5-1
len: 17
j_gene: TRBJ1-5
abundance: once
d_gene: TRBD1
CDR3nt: TGCGCCAGCAGCTTGTCGACAGGGACAGTCAGCAATCAGCCCCAGCATTTT
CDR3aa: CASSLSTGTVSNQPQHF

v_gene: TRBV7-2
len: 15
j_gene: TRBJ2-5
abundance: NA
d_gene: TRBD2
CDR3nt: TGTGCCAGCAGCCGTAGCGGGGGCGTCCCGGGGACCCAGTACTTC
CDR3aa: CASSRSGGVPGTQYF

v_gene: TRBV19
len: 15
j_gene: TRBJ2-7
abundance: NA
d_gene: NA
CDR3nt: TGTGCCAGTAGTAGGGTGACAGGAAGCTCCTACGAGCAGTACTTC
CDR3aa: CASSRVTGSSYEQYF

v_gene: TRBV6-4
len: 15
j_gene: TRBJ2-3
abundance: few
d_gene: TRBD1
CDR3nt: TGTGCCAGCAGTGACGGTGAGGGGGCCATGGATACGCAGTATTTT
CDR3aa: CASSDGEGAMDTQYF

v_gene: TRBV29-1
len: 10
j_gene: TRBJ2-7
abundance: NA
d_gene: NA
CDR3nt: TGCAGCGTTGGGCCAGGCGAGCAGTACTTC
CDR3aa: CSVGPGEQYF

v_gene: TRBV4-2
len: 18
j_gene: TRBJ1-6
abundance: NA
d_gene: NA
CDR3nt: TGTGCCAGCAGCCAAGAAAGGGGGACTAGCTCCTATAATTCACCCCTCCACTTT
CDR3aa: CASSQERGTSSYNSPLHF

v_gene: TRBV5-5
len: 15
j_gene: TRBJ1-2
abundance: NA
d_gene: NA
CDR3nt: TGTGCCAGCAGCGGGCCAGGGAGGTCTGACTATGGCTACACCTTC
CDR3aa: CASSGPGRSDYGYTF

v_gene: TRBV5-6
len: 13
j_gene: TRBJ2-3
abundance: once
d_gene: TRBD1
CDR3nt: TGTGCCAGCAGATCACAGGGGGCAGATACGCAGTATTTT
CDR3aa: CASRSQGADTQYF

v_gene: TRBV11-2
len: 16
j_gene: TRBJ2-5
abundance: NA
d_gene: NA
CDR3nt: TGTGCCAGCAGCTTGGCAGGCCCCAGGGGATCAGGGACCCAGTACTTC
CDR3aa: CASSLAGPRGSGTQYF

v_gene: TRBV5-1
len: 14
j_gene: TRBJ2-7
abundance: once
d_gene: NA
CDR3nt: TGCGCCAGCAGCTTGGCCGGTGGGCCATACGAGCAGTACTTC
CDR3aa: CASSLAGGPYEQYF

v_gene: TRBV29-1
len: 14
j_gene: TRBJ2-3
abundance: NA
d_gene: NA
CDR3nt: TGCAGCACGGGGTCAGGATCACACACAGATACGCAGTATTTT
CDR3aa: CSTGSGSHTDTQYF

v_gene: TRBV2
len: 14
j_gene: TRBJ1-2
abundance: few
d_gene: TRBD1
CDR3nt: TGTGCCAGCAGTGAAGAGGACAGGGTCTATGGCTACACCTTC
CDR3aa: CASSEEDRVYGYTF

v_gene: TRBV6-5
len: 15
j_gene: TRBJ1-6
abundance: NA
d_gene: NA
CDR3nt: TGTGCCAGCAGTTACAGGAGCTCCTATAATTCACCCCTCCACTTT
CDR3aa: CASSYRSSYNSPLHF

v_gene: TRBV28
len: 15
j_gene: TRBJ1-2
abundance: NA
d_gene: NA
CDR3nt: TGTGCCAGCAGTTTAGTAGAGGGGGGGGCACAGGGCTACACCTTC
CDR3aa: CASSLVEGGAQGYTF

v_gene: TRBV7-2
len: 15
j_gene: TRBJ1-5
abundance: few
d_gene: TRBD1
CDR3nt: TGTGCCAGCAGCACCGACAGGGGAAGAAATCAGCCCCAGCATTTT
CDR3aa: CASSTDRGRNQPQHF

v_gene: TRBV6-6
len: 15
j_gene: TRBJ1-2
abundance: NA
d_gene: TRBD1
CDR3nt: TGTGCCAGCATTTTACAGGGGGCGCGGAGCTATGGCTACACCTTC
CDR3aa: CASILQGARSYGYTF

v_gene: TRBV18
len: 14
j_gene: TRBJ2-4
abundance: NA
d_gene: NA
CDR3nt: TGTGCCAGCTCACCAGAGGTCGGAGGAAACATTCAGTACTTC
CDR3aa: CASSPEVGGNIQYF

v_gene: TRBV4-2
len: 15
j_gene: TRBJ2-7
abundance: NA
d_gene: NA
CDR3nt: TGTGCCAGCAGCCCCCGGCTAGCGAGAACTAACGAGCAGTACTTC
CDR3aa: CASSPRLARTNEQYF

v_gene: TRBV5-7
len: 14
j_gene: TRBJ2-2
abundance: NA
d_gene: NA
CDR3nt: TGTGCCAGCAGCGCCCTGAGGGTCACCGGGGAGCTGTTTTTT
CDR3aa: CASSALRVTGELFF

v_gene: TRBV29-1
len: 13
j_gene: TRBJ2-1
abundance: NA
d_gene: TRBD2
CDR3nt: TGCAGCACTAGCGGGGACTCCTACAATGAGCAGTTCTTC
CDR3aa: CSTSGDSYNEQFF

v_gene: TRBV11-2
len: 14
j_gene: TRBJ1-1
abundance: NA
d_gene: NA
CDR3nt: TGTGCCAGCAGCTTCAGGGGCCCGAACACTGAAGCTTTCTTT
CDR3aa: CASSFRGPNTEAFF

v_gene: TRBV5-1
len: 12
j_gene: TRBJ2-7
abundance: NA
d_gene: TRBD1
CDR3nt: TGCGCCAGCAGAACAGGGGACTACGAGCAGTACTTC
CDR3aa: CASRTGDYEQYF

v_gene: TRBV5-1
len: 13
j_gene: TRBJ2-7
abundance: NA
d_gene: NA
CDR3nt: TGCGCCAGCAGCTCAGTCCGCTCCTACGAGCAGTACTTC
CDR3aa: CASSSVRSYEQYF

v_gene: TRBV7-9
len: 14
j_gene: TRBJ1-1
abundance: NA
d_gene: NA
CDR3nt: TGTGCCAGCACTCCCGGACAGCAGAACACTGAAGCTTTCTTT
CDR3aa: CASTPGQQNTEAFF

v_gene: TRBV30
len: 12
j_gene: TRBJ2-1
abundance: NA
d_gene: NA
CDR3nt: TGTGCCTGGAGGACTCTAGCTTATGAGCAGTTCTTC
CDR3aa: CAWRTLAYEQFF

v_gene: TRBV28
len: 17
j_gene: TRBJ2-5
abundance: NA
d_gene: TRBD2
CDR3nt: TGTGCCAGCAGTTTACGCCCCGAGCGGGGGATACAAGAGACCCAGTACTTC
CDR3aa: CASSLRPERGIQETQYF

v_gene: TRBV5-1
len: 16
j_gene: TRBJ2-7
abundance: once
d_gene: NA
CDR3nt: TGCGCCAGCAGCTTGGTGGGAGGCCCCACCTCCTACGAGCAGTACTTC
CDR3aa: CASSLVGGPTSYEQYF

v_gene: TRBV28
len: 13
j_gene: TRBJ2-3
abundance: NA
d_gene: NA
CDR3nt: TGTGCCAGCAGTCTGATGCATCGGGATACGCAGTATTTT
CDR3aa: CASSLMHRDTQYF

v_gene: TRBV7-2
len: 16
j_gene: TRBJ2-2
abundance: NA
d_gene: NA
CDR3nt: TGTGCCAGCAGCTTCCAGGGGCCCCGGGGGGCCGGGGAGCTGTTTTTT
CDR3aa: CASSFQGPRGAGELFF

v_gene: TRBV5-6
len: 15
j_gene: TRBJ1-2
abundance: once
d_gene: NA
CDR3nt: TGTGCCAGCAGCTCCCTCGGGGAAGCAAACTATGGCTACACCTTC
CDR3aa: CASSSLGEANYGYTF

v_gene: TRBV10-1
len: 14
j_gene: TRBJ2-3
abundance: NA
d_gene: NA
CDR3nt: TGCGCCAGCAGTGAGTCACTAGTTACGGATACGCAGTATTTT
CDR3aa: CASSESLVTDTQYF

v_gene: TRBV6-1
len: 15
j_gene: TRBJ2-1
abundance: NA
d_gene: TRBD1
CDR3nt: TGTGCCAGCACCACGGTGGGACAGGGGAGCGATGAGCAGTTCTTC
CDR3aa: CASTTVGQGSDEQFF

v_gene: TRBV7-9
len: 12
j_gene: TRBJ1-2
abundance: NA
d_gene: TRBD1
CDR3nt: TGTGCCAGCAGTAGGGACAGGGATGGCTACACCTTC
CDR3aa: CASSRDRDGYTF

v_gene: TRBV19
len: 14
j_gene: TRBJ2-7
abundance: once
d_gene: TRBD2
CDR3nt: TGTGCCAGTAGTATTGTGGGACTAGCGGGCGAGCAGTACTTC
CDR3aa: CASSIVGLAGEQYF

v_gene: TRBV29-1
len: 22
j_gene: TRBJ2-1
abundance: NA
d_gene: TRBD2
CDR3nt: TGCAGCGTTGCGATACTTGGGGGGGGACTAGCGGGAGCGCGTGTGGAGTACAATGAGCAGTTCTTC
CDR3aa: CSVAILGGGLAGARVEYNEQFF

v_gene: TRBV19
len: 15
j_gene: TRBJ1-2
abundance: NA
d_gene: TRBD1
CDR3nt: TGTGCCAGTAGTATTCTGGCAGGGGGCAACTATGGCTACACCTTC
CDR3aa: CASSILAGGNYGYTF

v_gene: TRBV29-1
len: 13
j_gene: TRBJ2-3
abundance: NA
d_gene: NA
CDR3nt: TGCAGCGTTGTTTTCCCCAAACACCATACGCAGTATTTT
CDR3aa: CSVVFPKHHTQYF

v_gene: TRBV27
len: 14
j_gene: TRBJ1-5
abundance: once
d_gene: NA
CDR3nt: TGTGCCAGCAGTTTAGGCGGCGCCCAGGGGCCCCAGCATTTT
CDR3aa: CASSLGGAQGPQHF

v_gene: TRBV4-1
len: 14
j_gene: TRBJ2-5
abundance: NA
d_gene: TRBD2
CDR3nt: TGCGCCAGCAGCCAAGTACAGCGGGAGGAGACCCAGTACTTC
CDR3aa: CASSQVQREETQYF

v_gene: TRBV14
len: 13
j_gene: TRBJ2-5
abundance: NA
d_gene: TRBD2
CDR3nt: TGTGCCAGCAGCCTTAGCGGGACCGGGGACCAGTACTTC
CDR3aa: CASSLSGTGDQYF

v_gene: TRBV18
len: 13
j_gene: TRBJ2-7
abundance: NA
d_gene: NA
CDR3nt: TGTGCCAGCTCATCGAGCAAAGAAACCGAGCAGTACTTC
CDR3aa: CASSSSKETEQYF

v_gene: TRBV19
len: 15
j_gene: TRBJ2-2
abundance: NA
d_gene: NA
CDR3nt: TGTGCCAGTAGTCCCCAGGGGAGGGGCACCGGGGAGCTGTTTTTT
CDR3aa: CASSPQGRGTGELFF

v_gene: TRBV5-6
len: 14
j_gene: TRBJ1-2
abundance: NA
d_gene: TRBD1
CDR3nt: TGTGCCAGCAGCTTGCGACAGGGGGCAGGCGGCTACACCTTC
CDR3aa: CASSLRQGAGGYTF

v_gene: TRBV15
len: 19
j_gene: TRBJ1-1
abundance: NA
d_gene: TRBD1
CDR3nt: TGTGCCACCAGCAGAGATCTTTCCGGGACAGGCGTTTTAAACACTGAAGCTTTCTTT
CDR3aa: CATSRDLSGTGVLNTEAFF

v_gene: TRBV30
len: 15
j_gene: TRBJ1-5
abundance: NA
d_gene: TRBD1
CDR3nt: TGTGCCTGGAGTGACGGACAGGGTGGAAATCAGCCCCAGCATTTT
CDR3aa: CAWSDGQGGNQPQHF

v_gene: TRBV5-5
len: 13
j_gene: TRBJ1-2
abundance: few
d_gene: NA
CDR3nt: TGTGCCAGCAGCTCCCCTTGGGGGGAGGGCTACACCTTC
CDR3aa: CASSSPWGEGYTF

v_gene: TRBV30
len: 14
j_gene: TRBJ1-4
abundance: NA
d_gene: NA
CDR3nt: TGTGCCTGGAGTGCTTACAGTACACACGAAAAACTGTTTTTT
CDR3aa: CAWSAYSTHEKLFF

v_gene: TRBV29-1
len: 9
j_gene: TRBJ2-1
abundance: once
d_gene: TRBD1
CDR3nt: TGCAGCGTCGGGACAGGGCTATTCTTC
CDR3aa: CSVGTGLFF